A single sample gave rise to the 21 T cell receptor beta chains below, sequenced in a study of blood T cell repertoires in COVID-19. Sequenced by immunoSEQ multiplex PCR; TCRdb stores in-frame clones only, minus some. This sample carries roughly 80,000 clones, around 80% of them seen once, and the ten largest clones take 11%. Sequencing was carried out using peripheral blood. The receptors stem from a man aged 50 or older with acute or convalescent COVID-19.

The genes are TRBV2 and TRBJ1-2; D gene ambiguous. This CDR3 comprises 13 residues. V shed 5 bases and J shed 0 bases, with 7 bases lying between them. CDR1 is SNHLY, CDR2 FYNNEI, per germline. In DNA, the CDR3 is TGTGCCAGCAGTCAGATGCCTAACTATGGCTACACCTTC. This sequence encodes CASSQMPNYGYTF.

The CDR3 is CASSLLGRSNYGYTF. CDR3 nucleotide sequence: TGTGCCAGCAGTTTATTGGGCAGGTCGAACTATGGCTACACCTTC. V usage is TRBV28 and J usage is TRBJ1-2; D unclear. This CDR3 region has 15 residues. Germline-derived CDR1 and CDR2 are MDHEN and SYDVKM. V was trimmed by 1 base and J by 2 bases, leaving 11 bases between them.

The chain recombines TRBV5-1 with TRBJ2-7, with 7 bases aligning to TRBD1. With V trimmed by 4 bases and J by 0 bases, 13 bases remained unmatched. This CDR3 spans 17 amino acids. Per germline, CDR1 SGHRS and CDR2 YFSETQ. This CDR3 is CASSLIQGTLSSYEQYF. CDR3 nucleotide sequence: TGCGCCAGCAGCCTTATACAGGGGACCCTTAGCTCCTACGAGCAGTACTTC.

The CDR3 here is CASSFTQGPHQPQHF. In DNA, the CDR3 is TGTGCCAGCAGCTTTACTCAGGGGCCACATCAGCCCCAGCATTTT. This chain connects TRBV7-2 to TRBJ1-5; D perhaps matches TRBD1 (6 bases). Germline V gene data show CDR1 as SGHTA and CDR2 as FQGNSA. Trimming shortened V by 3 bases and J by 5 bases, and 14 bases separated the two germline ends. The CDR3 totals 15 residues.

This chain connects TRBV7-2 to TRBJ2-2; TRBD2 might be the D (6 bases). With 5 bases removed from V and 5 bases from J, the gap between germline ends came to 15 bases. Germline V gene lookup returns CDR1 SGHTA and CDR2 FQGNSA. The CDR3 runs 15 residues. This CDR3 is CASSASTSRTGELFF. CDR3 DNA sequence: TGTGCCAGCAGCGCTTCGACTAGTAGAACCGGGGAGCTGTTTTTT.

V is TRBV19 and J is TRBJ1-2; 10 positions agree with TRBD1. The CDR3 contains 15 residues. The V and J ends lost 3 bases and 3 bases, in that order; junction bases with no gene match: 4. Germline loops: CDR1 LNHDA, CDR2 SQIVND (reference sequence). The CDR3 nucleotides read TGTGCCAGTAGTATTCGGGACAGGGGAGACTATGGCTACACCTTC. It translates to CASSIRDRGDYGYTF.

The gene calls are TRBV5-4 and TRBJ2-7; tentatively, D is TRBD1 (5 bases). The V gene's germline CDR1 is SGHNT and CDR2 YYREEE (reference sequence). Trimming left V 1 base short and J 5 bases short, with 10 bases between. The CDR3 is made up of 13 amino acids. The CDR3 DNA is TGTGCCAGCAGCTTGCCCAGGGCTGACGAGCAGTACTTC. Its translation is CASSLPRADEQYF.

Only a few counts were recorded for this clone. The chain has TRBV19 and TRBJ2-2, with 9 positions matching TRBD1. The CDR3 loop spans 15 amino acids. With 6 bases clipped from V and 7 bases from J, the junction kept 9 bases outside the gene matches. CDR1 is LNHDA and CDR2 is SQIVND in the germline V gene (reference sequence). The CDR3 bases are TGTGCCAGTAGCACCGGGACAGGGATACACGGGGAGCTGTTTTTT. It translates to CASSTGTGIHGELFF.

This sequence joins TRBV12-5 and TRBJ1-2, with 9 bases fitting TRBD1. The CDR3 length is 13 residues. Trimming removed 6 bases from V and 7 bases from J; junction bases left unmatched: 6. The V gene's germline CDR1 is LGHNT and CDR2 FRNRAP. DNA for the CDR3: TGTGCTAGTGGCTTACAGGGGGCGAGTGGCTACACCTTC. It is translated as CASGLQGASGYTF.

The rearrangement uses TRBV4-2 and TRBJ2-3; D remains ambiguous. There are 17 residues in the CDR3. Trimming left V 0 bases short and J 0 bases short, with 13 bases between. Germline V gene sequence: CDR1 LGHNA, CDR2 YNFKEQ. The CDR3 reads CASSQDMRQGSTDTQYF. CDR3 nucleotides: TGTGCCAGCAGCCAAGATATGAGACAAGGCAGCACAGATACGCAGTATTTT.

The CDR3 DNA follows: TGTGCCAGCAGGAAATCAAGACGTCCCGGGACACCAAGCACAGATACGCAGTATTTT. It yields the protein CASRKSRRPGTPSTDTQYF. The chain has TRBV27 and TRBJ2-3; perhaps TRBD1 as D (6 bases). CDR1 MNHEY and CDR2 SMNVEV come from the germline V gene (reference sequence). Trimming removed 6 bases from V and 0 bases from J, with 25 bases in between. The CDR3 runs 19 residues.

The gene calls are TRBV6-6 and TRBJ2-7; the match to TRBD1 covers 7 bases. This CDR3 contains 14 residues. Looked up from germline, CDR1 is MNHNY and CDR2 is SVGAGI (reference sequence). J lost 3 bases, V lost 0 bases, and 2 bases had no gene match. CDR3: CASSYSNRGYEQYF. As DNA, the CDR3 is TGTGCCAGCAGTTACTCGAACAGGGGCTACGAGCAGTACTTC.

The chain is built from TRBV18 and TRBJ1-2, with D unclear. The CDR3 is made up of 16 amino acids. The ends were cut back, 0 bases at V and 6 bases at J, with 17 bases in the middle. Germline V CDR1 and CDR2: KGHSH, LQKENI. CDR3: CASSPPSRSNTDGYTF. DNA of the CDR3: TGTGCCAGCTCACCACCGTCGAGGTCGAACACGGATGGCTACACCTTC. The entire variable domain, with the rest obtained from reference TRBV18 and TRBJ1-2, is as follows: NAGVMQNPRHLVRRRGQEARLRCSPMKGHSHVYWYRQLPEEGLKFMVYLQKENIIDESGMPKERFSAEFPKEGPSILRIQQVVRGDSAAYFCASSPPSRSNTDGYTFGSGTRLTVV.

The genes are TRBV11-3 and TRBJ2-5; D is unclear. Trimming took 1 base from V and 4 from J, leaving 7 bases between them. The length of the CDR3 is 13 residues. Looked up from germline, CDR1 is SGHNT and CDR2 is YENEEA. CDR3: CASSLGIVETQYF. The CDR3 nucleotides are TGTGCCAGCAGCTTAGGTATCGTAGAGACCCAGTACTTC. Looking up the rest from reference TRBV11-3 and TRBJ2-5 gives the full variable domain: EAGVVQSPRYKIIEKKQPVAFWCNPISGHNTLYWYLQNLGQGPELLIRYENEEAVDDSQLPKDRFSAERLKGVDSTLKIQPAELGDSAVYLCASSLGIVETQYFGPGTRLLVL.

This chain joins TRBV6-2 or TRBV6-3 and TRBJ2-7; 8 bases are shared with TRBD2. The CDR3 is 16 residues long. Germline CDR1 reads MNHEY; CDR2 reads SVGEGT. Losses at the gene ends were 0 bases for V and 1 base for J; bases not matched to a gene: 5. CDR3 sequence (DNA): TGTGCCAGCAGTTACTCGACCGGGAGGGTGTCCTACGAGCAGTACTTC. The encoded protein is CASSYSTGRVSYEQYF.

This clone appeared a few times. The chain couples TRBV2 to TRBJ2-7, with D perhaps TRBD1 (6 bases). The V and J ends lost 4 bases and 7 bases respectively, with 14 bases between them. CDR1 and CDR2 from the germline V gene are SNHLY and FYNNEI. This CDR3 has 13 residues. Written as DNA, the CDR3 is TGTGCCAGCAGTGTTCAGGGGACGGGTGAGCAGTACTTC. It encodes CASSVQGTGEQYF. Full variable domain (outside the CDR3, taken from reference TRBV2 and TRBJ2-7): EPEVTQTPSHQVTQMGQEVILRCVPISNHLYFYWYRQILGQKVEFLVSFYNNEISEKSEIFDDQFSVERPDGSNFTLKIRSTKLEDSAMYFCASSVQGTGEQYFGPGTRLTVT.

This sequence joins TRBV27 and TRBJ1-6; the D gene is possibly TRBD1 (6 bases). V was cut by 4 bases and J by 2 bases, with 15 bases left in between. The CDR3 is 17 residues long. The germline CDR1 and CDR2 sequences are MNHEY and SMNVEV (reference sequence). The DNA for the CDR3 is TGTGCCAGCAGTTCCGACAGGTTGGCCACCTATAATTCACCCCTCCACTTT. It is translated as CASSSDRLATYNSPLHF.

This chain connects TRBV27 to TRBJ2-5; no definite D call. Trimming stripped 6 bases from V and 2 bases from J, with 4 bases between. Germline assignment: CDR1 MNHEY and CDR2 SMNVEV (reference sequence). The CDR3 length is 11 residues. In DNA form, the CDR3 reads TGTGCCAGCAGGCAGCAAGAGACCCAGTACTTC. This codes for CASRQQETQYF.

The chain carries TRBV4-3 and TRBJ1-1; D call uncertain. From germline, CDR1 is LGHNA and CDR2 YSLEER. CDR3 length: 17 amino acids. Trimming cost V 0 bases and J 0 bases, with 14 bases left between them. CDR3 sequence (DNA): TGCGCCAGCAGCCAAGATAGTGGGTTTAGCTTGAACACTGAAGCTTTCTTT. As protein: CASSQDSGFSLNTEAFF.

V gene TRBV3-1 (or the pseudogene TRBV3-2) combines with J gene TRBJ2-1; D remains unclear. Germline CDR1 is LGHDT and CDR2 is YNNKEL (reference sequence). V gave up 4 bases and J gave up 5 bases, with 18 bases separating them. The CDR3 sequence is 16 residues long. As DNA, the CDR3 is TGTGCCAGCAGCCGGATCAAGGTCGGAGCCAACAATGAGCAGTTCTTC. It translates to CASSRIKVGANNEQFF.

This clone was seen a few times. V usage is TRBV4-2 and J usage is TRBJ1-5; 10 nucleotides align to TRBD1. The ends lost 1 base at V and 3 bases at J; junction bases unmatched: 6. CDR1 is LGHNA and CDR2 is YNFKEQ in the germline V gene. The CDR3 covers 17 residues. CDR3 residues: CASSQAPGQGVNQPQHF. As DNA, the CDR3 is TGTGCCAGCAGCCAAGCCCCCGGACAGGGGGTCAATCAGCCCCAGCATTTT.